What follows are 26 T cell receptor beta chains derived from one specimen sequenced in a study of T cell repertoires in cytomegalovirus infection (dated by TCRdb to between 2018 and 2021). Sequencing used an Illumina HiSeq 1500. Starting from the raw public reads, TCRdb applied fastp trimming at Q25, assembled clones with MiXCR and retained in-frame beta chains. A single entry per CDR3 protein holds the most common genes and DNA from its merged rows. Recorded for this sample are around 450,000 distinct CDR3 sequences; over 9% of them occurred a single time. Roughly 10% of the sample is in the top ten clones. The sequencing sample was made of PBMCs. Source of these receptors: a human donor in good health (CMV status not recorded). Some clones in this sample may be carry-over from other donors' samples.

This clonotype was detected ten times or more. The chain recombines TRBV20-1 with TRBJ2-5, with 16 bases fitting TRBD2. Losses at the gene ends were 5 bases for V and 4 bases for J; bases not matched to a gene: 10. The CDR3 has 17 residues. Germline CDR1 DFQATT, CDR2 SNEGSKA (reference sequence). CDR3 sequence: CSAPMGTSGGGRETQYF. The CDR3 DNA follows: TGCAGTGCTCCCATGGGGACTAGCGGGGGGGGACGAGAGACCCAGTACTTC.

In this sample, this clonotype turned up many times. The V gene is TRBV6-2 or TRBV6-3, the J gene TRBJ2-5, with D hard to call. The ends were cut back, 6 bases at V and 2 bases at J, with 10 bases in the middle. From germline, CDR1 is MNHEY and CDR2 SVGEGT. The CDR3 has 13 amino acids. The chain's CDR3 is CASRRGTQETQYF. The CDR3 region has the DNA TGTGCCAGCAGACGAGGTACTCAAGAGACCCAGTACTTC.

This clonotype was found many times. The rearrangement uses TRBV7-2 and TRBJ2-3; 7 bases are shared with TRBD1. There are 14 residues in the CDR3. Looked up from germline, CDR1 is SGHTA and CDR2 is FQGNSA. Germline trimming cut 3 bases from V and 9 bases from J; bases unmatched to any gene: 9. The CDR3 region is CASSLGEGQPTQYF. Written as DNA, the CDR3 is TGTGCCAGCAGCTTGGGCGAGGGACAGCCGACGCAGTATTTT.

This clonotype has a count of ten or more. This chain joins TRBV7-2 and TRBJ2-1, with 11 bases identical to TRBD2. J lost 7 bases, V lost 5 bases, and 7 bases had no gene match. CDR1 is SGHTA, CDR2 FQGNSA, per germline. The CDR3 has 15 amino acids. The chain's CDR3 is CASSTSRTSGNEQFF. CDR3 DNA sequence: TGTGCCAGCAGCACTAGCCGGACTAGCGGGAATGAGCAGTTCTTC. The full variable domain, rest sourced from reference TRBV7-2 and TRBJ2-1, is GAGVSQSPSNKVTEKGKDVELRCDPISGHTALYWYRQSLGQGLEFLIYFQGNSAPDKSGLPSDRFSAERTGGSVSTLTIQRTQQEDSAVYLCASSTSRTSGNEQFFGPGTRLTVL.

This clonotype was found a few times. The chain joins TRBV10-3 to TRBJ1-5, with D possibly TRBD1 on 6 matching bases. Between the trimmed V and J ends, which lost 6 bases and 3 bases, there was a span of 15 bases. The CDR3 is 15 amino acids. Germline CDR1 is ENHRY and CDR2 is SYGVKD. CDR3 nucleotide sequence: TGTGCCATCAGCCGGCGGGGGCCCGACAATCAGCCCCAGCATTTT. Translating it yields CAISRRGPDNQPQHF.

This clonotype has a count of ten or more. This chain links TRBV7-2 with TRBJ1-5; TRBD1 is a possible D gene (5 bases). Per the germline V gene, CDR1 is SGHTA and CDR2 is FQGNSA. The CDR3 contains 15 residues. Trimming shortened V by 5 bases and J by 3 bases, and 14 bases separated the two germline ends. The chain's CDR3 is CASSPQAGLNQPQHF. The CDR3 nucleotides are TGTGCCAGCAGCCCACAGGCCGGACTCAATCAGCCCCAGCATTTT.

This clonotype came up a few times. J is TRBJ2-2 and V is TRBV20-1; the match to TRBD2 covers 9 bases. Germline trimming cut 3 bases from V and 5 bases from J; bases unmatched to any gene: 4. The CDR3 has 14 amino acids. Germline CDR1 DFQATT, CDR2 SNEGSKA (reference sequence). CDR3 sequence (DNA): TGCAGTGCTAGTCCTAGCGGGACTACCGGGGAGCTGTTTTTT. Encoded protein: CSASPSGTTGELFF.

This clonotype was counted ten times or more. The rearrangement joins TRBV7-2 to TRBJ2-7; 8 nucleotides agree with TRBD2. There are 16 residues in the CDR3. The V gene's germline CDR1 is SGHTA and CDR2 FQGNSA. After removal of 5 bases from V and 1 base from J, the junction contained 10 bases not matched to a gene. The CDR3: CASSRYIASGSYEQYF. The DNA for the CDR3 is TGTGCCAGCAGCCGCTATATCGCTAGCGGGTCCTACGAGCAGTACTTC.

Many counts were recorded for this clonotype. The CDR3 DNA reads as TGTGCCAGCAGGAACGGGGGGGCAACAGAGACCCAGTACTTC. Translating it yields CASRNGGATETQYF. V is TRBV6-1 and J is TRBJ2-5, with 8 bases fitting TRBD2. Germline V gene lookup returns CDR1 MNHNS and CDR2 SASEGT. The CDR3 is 14 residues long. V lost 6 bases to trimming and J lost 4 bases; unmatched junction nucleotides: 7.

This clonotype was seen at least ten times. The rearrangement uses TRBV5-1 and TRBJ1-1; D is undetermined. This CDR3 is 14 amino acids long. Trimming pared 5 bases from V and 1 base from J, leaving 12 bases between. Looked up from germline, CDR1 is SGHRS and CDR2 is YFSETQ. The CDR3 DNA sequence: TGCGCCAGCAGTTCCGGGCCCGCGAACACTGAAGCTTTCTTT. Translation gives CASSSGPANTEAFF.

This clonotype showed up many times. The CDR3 loop reads CASSLRQGGSGGPANEKLFF. CDR3 nucleotides: TGTGCCAGCAGCTTGAGACAGGGTGGTTCTGGGGGGCCGGCTAATGAAAAACTGTTTTTT. The rearrangement links TRBV5-4 to TRBJ1-4, with TRBD1 matching over 7 bases. J gave up 3 bases and V 1 base, and 18 bases lay outside the gene matches. The CDR3 length is 20 residues. CDR1 is SGHNT, CDR2 YYREEE, per germline (reference sequence).

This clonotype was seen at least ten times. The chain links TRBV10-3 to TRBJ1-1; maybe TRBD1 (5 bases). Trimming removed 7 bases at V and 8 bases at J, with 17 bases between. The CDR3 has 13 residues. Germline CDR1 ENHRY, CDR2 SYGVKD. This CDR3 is CAITGNSAREAFF. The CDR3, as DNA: TGTGCCATCACAGGGAACTCCGCCAGGGAAGCTTTCTTT.

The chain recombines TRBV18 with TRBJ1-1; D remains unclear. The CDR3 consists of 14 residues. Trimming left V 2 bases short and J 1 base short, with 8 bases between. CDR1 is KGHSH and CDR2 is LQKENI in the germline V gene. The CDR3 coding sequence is TGTGCCAGCTCACCATTCTCACAGAACACTGAAGCTTTCTTT. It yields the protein CASSPFSQNTEAFF.

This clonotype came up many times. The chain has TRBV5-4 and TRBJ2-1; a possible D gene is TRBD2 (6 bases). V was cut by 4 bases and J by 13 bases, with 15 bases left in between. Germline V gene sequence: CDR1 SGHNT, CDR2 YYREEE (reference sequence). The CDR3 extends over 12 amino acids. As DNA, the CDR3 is TGTGCCAGCAGCACGGGGACTTTGACACAGTTCTTC. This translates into CASSTGTLTQFF.

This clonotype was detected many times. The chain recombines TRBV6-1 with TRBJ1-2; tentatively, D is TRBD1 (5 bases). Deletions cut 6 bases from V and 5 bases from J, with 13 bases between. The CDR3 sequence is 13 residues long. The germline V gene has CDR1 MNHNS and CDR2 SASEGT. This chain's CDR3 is CASSPWEGYGYTF. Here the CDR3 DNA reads TGTGCCAGCAGCCCCTGGGAGGGGTATGGCTACACCTTC.

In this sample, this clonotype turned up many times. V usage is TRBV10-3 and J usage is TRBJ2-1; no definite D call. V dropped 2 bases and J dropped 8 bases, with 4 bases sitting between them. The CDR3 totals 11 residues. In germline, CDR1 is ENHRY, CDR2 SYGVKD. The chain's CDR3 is CAISESDEQFF. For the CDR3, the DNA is TGTGCCATCAGTGAGAGCGATGAGCAGTTCTTC.

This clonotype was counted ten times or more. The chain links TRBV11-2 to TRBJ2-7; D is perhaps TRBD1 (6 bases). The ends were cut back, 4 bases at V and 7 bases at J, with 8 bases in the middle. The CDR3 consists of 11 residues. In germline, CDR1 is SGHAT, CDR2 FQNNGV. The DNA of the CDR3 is TGTGCCAGCAGCTCTACAGGGGAGCAGTACTTC. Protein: CASSSTGEQYF.

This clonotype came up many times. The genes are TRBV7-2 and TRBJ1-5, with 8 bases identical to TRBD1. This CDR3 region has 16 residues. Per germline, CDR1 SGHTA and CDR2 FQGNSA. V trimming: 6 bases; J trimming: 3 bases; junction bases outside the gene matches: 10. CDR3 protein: CASRSTGQVFNQPQHF. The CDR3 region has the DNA TGTGCCAGCAGGTCTACGGGACAGGTATTCAATCAGCCCCAGCATTTT.

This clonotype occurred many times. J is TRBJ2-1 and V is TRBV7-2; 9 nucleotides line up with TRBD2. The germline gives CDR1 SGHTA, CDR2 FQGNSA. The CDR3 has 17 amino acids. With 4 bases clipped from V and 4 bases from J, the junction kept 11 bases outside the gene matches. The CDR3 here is CASSSRGLSGRYNEQFF. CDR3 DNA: TGTGCCAGCAGCTCAAGAGGTCTGAGCGGGAGGTACAATGAGCAGTTCTTC.

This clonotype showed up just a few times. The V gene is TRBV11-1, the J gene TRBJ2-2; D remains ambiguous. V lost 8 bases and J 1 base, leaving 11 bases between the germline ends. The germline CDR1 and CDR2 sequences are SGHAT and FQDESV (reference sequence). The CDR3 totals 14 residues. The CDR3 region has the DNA TGTGCCAGCGGCCGACTTGAGAACACCGGGGAGCTGTTTTTT. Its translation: CASGRLENTGELFF.

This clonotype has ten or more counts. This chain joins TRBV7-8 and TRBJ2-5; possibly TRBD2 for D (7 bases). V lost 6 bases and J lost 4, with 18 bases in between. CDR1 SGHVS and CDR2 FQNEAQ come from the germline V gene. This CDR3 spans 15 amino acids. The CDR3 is CASRLGGREAETQYF. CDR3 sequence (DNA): TGTGCCAGCAGGCTGGGGGGGCGCGAAGCAGAGACCCAGTACTTC.

CDR3 nucleotide sequence: TGTGCCAGCAGGCCTCCAGGGATGGCAGCTACGCAGTATTTT. Translating it yields CASRPPGMAATQYF. This chain uses TRBV6-1 with TRBJ2-3, with D perhaps matching TRBD1 (5 bases). The ends were cut back, 6 bases at V and 8 bases at J, with 18 bases in the middle. Germline values: CDR1 MNHNS, CDR2 SASEGT. CDR3 length: 14 amino acids.

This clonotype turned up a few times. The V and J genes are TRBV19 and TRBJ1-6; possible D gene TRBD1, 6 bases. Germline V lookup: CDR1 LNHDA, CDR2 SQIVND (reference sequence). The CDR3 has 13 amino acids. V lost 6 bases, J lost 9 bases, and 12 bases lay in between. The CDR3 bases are TGTGCCAGTAGCACAGGGACAAGTTCACCCCTCCACTTT. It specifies CASSTGTSSPLHF.

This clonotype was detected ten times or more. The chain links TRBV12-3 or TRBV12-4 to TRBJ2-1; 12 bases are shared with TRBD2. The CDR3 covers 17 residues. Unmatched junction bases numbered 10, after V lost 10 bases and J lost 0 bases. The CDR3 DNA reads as TGTGCCACCTCTGGACTAGCGGGACTAAGCTCCTACAATGAGCAGTTCTTC. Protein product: CATSGLAGLSSYNEQFF.

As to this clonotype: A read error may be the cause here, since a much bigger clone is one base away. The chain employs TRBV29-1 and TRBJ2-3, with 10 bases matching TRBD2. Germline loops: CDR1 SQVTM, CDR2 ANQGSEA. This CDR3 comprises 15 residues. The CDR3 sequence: CSVEERGGRTGTQYF. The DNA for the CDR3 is TGCAGCGTTGAGGAGCGGGGGGGACGCACAGGTACGCAGTATTTT.

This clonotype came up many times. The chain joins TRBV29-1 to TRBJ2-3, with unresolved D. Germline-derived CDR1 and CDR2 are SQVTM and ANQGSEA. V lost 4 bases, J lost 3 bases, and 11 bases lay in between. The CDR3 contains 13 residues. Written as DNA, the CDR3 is TGCAGCGTTGTTGGCCTCCATACAGATACGCAGTATTTT. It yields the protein CSVVGLHTDTQYF.